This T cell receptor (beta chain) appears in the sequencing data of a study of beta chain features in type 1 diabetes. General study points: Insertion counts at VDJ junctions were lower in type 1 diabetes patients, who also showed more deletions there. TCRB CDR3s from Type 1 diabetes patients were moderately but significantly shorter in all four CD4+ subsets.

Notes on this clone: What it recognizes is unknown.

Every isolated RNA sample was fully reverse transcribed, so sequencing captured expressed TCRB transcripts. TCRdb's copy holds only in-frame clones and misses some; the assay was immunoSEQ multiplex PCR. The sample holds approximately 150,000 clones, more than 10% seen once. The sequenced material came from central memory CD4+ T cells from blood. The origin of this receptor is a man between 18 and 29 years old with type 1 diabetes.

The chain's CDR3 is CASSYAGSNYGYTF. The CDR3, as DNA: TGTGCCAGCAGCTACGCAGGGTCTAACTATGGCTACACCTTC. The rearrangement joins TRBV5-4 to TRBJ1-2; weak D call: TRBD1 (5 bases). Germline CDR1 is SGHNT and CDR2 is YYREEE (reference sequence). V was clipped by 3 bases and J by 0 bases, with 9 bases between them. The CDR3 has 14 amino acids.